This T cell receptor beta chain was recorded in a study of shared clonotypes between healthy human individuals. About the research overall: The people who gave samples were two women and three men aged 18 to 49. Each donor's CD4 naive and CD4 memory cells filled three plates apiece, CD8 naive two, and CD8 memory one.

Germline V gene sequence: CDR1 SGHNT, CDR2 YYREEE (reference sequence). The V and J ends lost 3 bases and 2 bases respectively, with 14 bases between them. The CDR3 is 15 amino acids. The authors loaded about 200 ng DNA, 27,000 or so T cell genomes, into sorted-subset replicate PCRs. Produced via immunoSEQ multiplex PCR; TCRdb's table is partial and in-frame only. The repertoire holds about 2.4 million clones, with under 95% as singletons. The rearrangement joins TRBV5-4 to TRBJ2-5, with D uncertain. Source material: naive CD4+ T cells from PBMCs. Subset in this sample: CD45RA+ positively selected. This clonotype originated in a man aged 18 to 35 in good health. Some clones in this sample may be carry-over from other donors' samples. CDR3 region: CASSSLRDGQETQYF. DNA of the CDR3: TGTGCCAGCAGCTCCCTGAGAGACGGTCAAGAGACCCAGTACTTC.